This T cell receptor (beta chain) was recovered during a study of cytomegalovirus exposure and HLA in healthy donors (dated by TCRdb to about 2017). A note on the overall study: According to an earlier analysis of around 600 of the donors, roughly 180 million T cells yielded some 120 million unique TCR beta sequences and around 300 Gb of sequence data. An early release covering roughly 580 HLA-typed donors comprised 300 to 350 gigabases of sequencing data and tens of millions of unique TCR sequences. Of the 300 to 450 genotyped donors, roughly 80% were placed in the genetic ancestry cluster associated with self-reported Caucasian donors. The study was designed to test whether signatures of past pathogen exposure could be identified by cataloging public T cell receptors. The T cell repertoires of several hundred subjects were profiled by immunosequencing and related to cytomegalovirus serostatus. Along with the approximately 670-subject first cohort, a separate validation cohort of roughly 110 different subjects was used. High-throughput TCR immunosequencing, statistical association of individual TCRs with disease status, and machine learning were combined to predict cytomegalovirus infection status. In a later analysis, previously published TCR beta repertoires from 666 donors were re-analyzed and high-resolution HLA genotyping was added so that TCR occurrence patterns could be studied. In the later analysis, no new phenotypic data were used to find candidate immune exposures; instead, reliance was placed on TCR beta sequences and their occurrence across donors. An earlier analysis of 587 of the donors used high-throughput TCR beta sequencing to judge whether each TCR beta V gene segment behaved as functional or pseudogenic. Donor age, sex, ethnicity and CMV serostatus were collected together with the repertoire data. A later genetic analysis took genome-wide SNP genotypes for about three fifths of the roughly 700 donors and used that subset as a discovery cohort. Every repertoire in the discovery cohort had been generated on one and the same sequencing platform. HLA typing included class I and class II loci at four-digit resolution. The number of donors typed differed by locus, with about 629-640 for A, B, C, DRB1 and DQB1, around 560 for DQA1, some 570 for DPA1, and around 460 for DPB1. About five DR-DQ haplotypes were treated as single units for association and clustering because of strong linkage in the cohort. Among some 400 genotyped donors of the cohort, an average of around 250,000 unique TCR beta nucleotide sequences was sequenced per donor, of which 15% to 20% were non-productive. The paper as a whole reports these results and caveats: The authors suggested that the approach could potentially be extended to other disease states and immunological phenotypes. According to a later analysis, most CMV-associated TCR beta chains appeared to be HLA-restricted, and the HLA associations seemed to be driven largely by CMV exposure. A total of fewer than 200 TCR beta chains were listed by the study as associated with cytomegalovirus. A group of highly shared sequence variants was considered likely to be a technical artifact of the sequencing pipeline. According to a later analysis, TCR association rates differed among HLA loci, with DRB1 alleles showing the most associated TCRs and HLA-C alleles showing the fewest. Because HLA typing was missing for some donors at each locus, association tests included only the typed subset. Broadly in line with IMGT annotations, most TCR beta V segments showed up in productive rearrangements about 87% or about 30% of the time in an earlier analysis of about 500 of the donors. In both the original and validation cohorts, the classifier was reported to diagnose cytomegalovirus status with high specificity and sensitivity. In this cohort, only TCR beta chains were sequenced, and detectable features were limited by the absence of alpha or paired-chain data. At a false discovery rate of 0.05, a later analysis linked approximately 18,000 TCR beta sequences to specific HLA alleles. Linkage disequilibrium might explain the correlated functional status among segregating V segments, but an unknown experimental factor could not be excluded. When HLA alleles, especially DR and DQ, strongly co-occurred, attributing TCR associations to individual alleles was difficult. CMV serostatus was the only immune exposure information available for the cohort. In a later genetic analysis, fewer N-insertions in productive TCRs were reported among donors in an Asian-associated ancestry cluster than the approximately 710-donor mean. Some IMGT-functional V segments, including TRBV6-2 and TRBV6-3, could not be distinguished by the 87-base-pair reads and were therefore excluded. A few of the identified cytomegalovirus-associated TCR beta chains were confirmed in vitro to be specific for cytomegalovirus antigens. A further reported finding was that TCR beta sequences accurately predicted the HLA-A and HLA-B alleles for most subjects in the first cohort. V-gene and J-gene trimming of TCR beta chains was associated with a missense DCLRE1C variant in a later genetic analysis, and the association was replicated in an independent cohort. Compared with equally common non-associated chains, HLA-associated TCR beta chains in a later analysis were more clonally expanded and had lower generation probabilities. A later analysis reported that several top co-occurrence clusters appeared linked to parvovirus B19, influenza, CMV and Epstein-Barr virus. The earlier analysis of about 600 of the donors excluded some 15 rarely observed V segments, including chromosome 9 orphons, because counts were too low. Roughly uniform sequencing depth across donors was assumed in presence/absence analyses, although this assumption may not hold. Most TCR sequences were observed very rarely across donors, whereas some public TCRs were present in many individuals.

The CDR3 covers 13 residues, taking in both the cysteine and the phenylalanine. Only the CDR3 DNA stays, 39 bases, in frame from base 1. V loses 3 bases, J loses 8 bases, and the germline ends lie 11 bases apart. Per the germline V gene (reference sequence), SEHNR is the CDR1 and FQNEAQ is the CDR2. Points on this clone: The specificity of this receptor is unknown. Base-call qualities are not available, and no considerably larger clone is one nucleotide away.

The cohort comprised several hundred healthy bone marrow donors. At the time of sampling, all cohort members were nominally healthy, though unrecorded immune exposures were likely present. The donor was CMV seropositive and belonged to the group of 250 to 300 seropositive cohort members. Every donor gave a peripheral blood sample, and the peripheral blood mononuclear cells from that sample were used for TCR beta sequencing. Genomic DNA was extracted from the blood cell samples with the Qiagen DNeasy Blood Extraction Kit. The protocol used for the library was the immunoSEQ multiplex PCR assay. For the multiplex PCR, a mixture combining 60 forward primers for TCR Vbeta segments and 13 reverse primers for TCR Jbeta segments was used. The CDR3 region of rearranged TCR beta genes was amplified from genomic DNA by a multiplex PCR assay. Amplified TCR beta libraries were sequenced as 87-base-pair reads on the Illumina HiSeq System. The published analysis was carried out like this. A later analysis tallied 75 million to 95 million unique TCR beta chains across the 650 to 750 repertoires, and about 10 million of those chains were shared by two or more donors. Raw reads were error-corrected and collapsed into unique sequences with a nearest-neighbor algorithm that merged closely related sequences to remove PCR and sequencing errors. Alignment of CDR3 sequences to IMGT reference sequences was used to assign V, D and J gene segments. For a sequence to be retained, a match of at least six nucleotides to both a V gene segment and a J gene segment was required. Rearrangements were called productive when the CDR3 lacked stop codons and stayed in frame with V and J; all others were non-productive. CDR3 was defined by IMGT convention, running from the second conserved V-encoded cysteine to the conserved J-encoded phenylalanine. In an earlier analysis of 550 to 650 of the donors, sequences lacking an unambiguous match to a single V gene segment were excluded. An earlier analysis of some 610 of the donors called V segments functional above 56.7% productive rearrangements and segregating when the between-donor standard deviation exceeded 5%. A statistical classification framework was built to diagnose cytomegalovirus status from the catalog of TCR beta chain sequences. A later analysis assigned V and J genes by comparing TCR nucleotide sequences with IMGT/GENE-DB human TR gene sequences. A later analysis assigned CDR3 sequences and most-parsimonious VDJ recombination scenarios with the TCRdist pipeline. In a later analysis, each TCR beta chain was defined by its CDR3 amino acid sequence together with its V-gene family, and reads without a unique V-gene family were excluded. In a later analysis, around 600 highly shared, low-generation-probability nucleotide sequences were removed to address suspected cross-contamination and a sequencing artifact. In a later analysis, a clonal expansion index was calculated for each public chain from normalized within-repertoire ranks of inferred template counts. In a later analysis, generation probabilities were computed with a VDJ recombination model fitted to out-of-frame rearrangements, and the resulting probabilities were checked against IGoR. In a later analysis, hypergeometric tests were used to score TCR-TCR, TCR-HLA and TCR-CMV co-occurrence, with a repertoire-size bias correction applied to TCR pairs. A later analysis estimated false discovery rates by permuting HLA or CMV assignments 20 times. A later analysis grouped co-occurring TCRs with DBSCAN, adding TCRdist sequence similarity when clustering within HLA-allele-positive subsets. For co-occurrence clustering, repertoires with fewer than 30,000 or more than 120,000 public chains were excluded, along with a handful of repertoires with anomalous nucleotide sharing. The clones in this table, taken by TCRdb from immuneACCESS, are in-frame only. Not every clone is retained; where verified, under half of the shortfall comes from an unresolved V gene, and the cause of the rest is unknown. V and J calls and clone size are given by that table; D and trimming were obtained from the DNA. This sample is represented by about 140,000 clones; 80% of them were singletons. The ten largest clones take up approximately 1.3% of the sample.

Sequences were obtained from PBMCs. This clonotype originated in a male donor in good health and CMV-seropositive. Recombination connected TRBV7-9 to TRBJ2-1; D gene: possibly TRBD2, on 6 matching bases. The DNA is TGTGCCAGCAGCTTGACTAGTCGAGATGAGCAGTTCTTC. This yields the protein CASSLTSRDEQFF.